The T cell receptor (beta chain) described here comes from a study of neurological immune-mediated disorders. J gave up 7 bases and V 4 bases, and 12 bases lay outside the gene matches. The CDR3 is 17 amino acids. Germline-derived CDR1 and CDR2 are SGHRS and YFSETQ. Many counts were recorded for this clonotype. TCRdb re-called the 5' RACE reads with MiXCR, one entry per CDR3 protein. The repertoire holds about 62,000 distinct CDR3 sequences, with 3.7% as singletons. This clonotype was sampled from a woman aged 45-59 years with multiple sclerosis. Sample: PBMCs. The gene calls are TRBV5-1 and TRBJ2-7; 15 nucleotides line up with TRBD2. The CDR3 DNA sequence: TGCGCCAGCAGCCCCGGGACTAGCGGGAGGCCAAGGAAGGAGCAGTACTTC. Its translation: CASSPGTSGRPRKEQYF.